This entry describes one TCR beta chain. In its sample, this clonotype was seen many times. No antigen is known for it. Per-nucleotide qualities are absent, and no much larger clonotype sits a single base away. This sample was included in a study of neurological immune-mediated disorders (dated by TCRdb to between 2018 and 2020). Concerning the study at large: The study compared peripheral blood TCR-beta repertoires of HTLV-I-associated myelopathy (HAM/TSP) patients, multiple sclerosis patients and healthy controls using UMI-based sequencing. Longitudinal samples, technical triplicates and paired sorted CD4+ and CD8+ T-cell subsets, alongside PBMC samples, were included among the roughly 110 TCR-beta libraries. The cohort was made up of approximately 69 subjects, consisting of around 14 HAM/TSP patients, about 34 multiple sclerosis patients and around 20 healthy controls.

cDNA was synthesized by template-switch 5'RACE using a primer carrying a 10-nucleotide random unique molecular identifier by which each TCR transcript was tagged. Each sequencing run produced over 180 million TCR-beta sequences covering 15-18 subjects. The RNeasy kit was used for extraction of total RNA. The KAPA Real-time Library Amplification kit was used to amplify TCR-beta VDJ regions with primers targeting the TCR constant region and the 5'RACE anchor. A first PCR added sample indexes and Illumina adaptors, and a second PCR then raised library yield. After Ampure bead purification, the roughly 650 bp TCR product was size-selected on a 2% E-gel SizeSelection system. Before pooling, library quality was checked on a Bioanalyzer, concentration was measured with Qubit, and libraries were quantified with the Kapa Library Quantification kit. An Illumina HiSeq 2500 was used to sequence the libraries paired-end at 2 x 150 bp. To increase sequence diversity, roughly 24-30% phiX was spiked into each library pool. Processing in the source paper ran as follows. The quality-filtered reads were processed with the UMI-based MiGEC pipeline, whose error correction step removed more than 80% of the raw TCR sequences. IMGT germline references were used for aligning VDJ genes, and each clonotype was defined as a unique CDR3 amino acid sequence together with its V-J genes. Clonal expansion, Shannon diversity and CDR3 relatedness were evaluated with VDJtools (CalcPairwiseDistances, ClusterSamples), while phylogenetic trees were built in CLCbio workbench. Expanded clones were defined as having at least 8 unique UMIs, based on coefficient-of-variation modelling across technical triplicates. Through fastp at Q25 and MiXCR, TCRdb rebuilt clones from the public reads, retaining in-frame beta chains. Each CDR3 protein appears once, grouped with its most common genes and DNA. The authors' filters were not applied to this entry. The sample records tens of thousands of distinct CDR3 sequences, about 9.4% of which are singletons. The ten largest clones capture 1.8% of the sample.

The healthy controls were volunteers from a blood bank in Maryland, USA. Unsorted PBMC libraries were generated from 2 million PBMCs stored in RNAlater at -80 °C until RNA extraction. Peripheral blood was subjected to Ficoll-Hypaque density gradient centrifugation to isolate PBMCs, which were then cryopreserved in liquid nitrogen. Summary of the overall study and its limitations: TCR clonal expansion was highest in HAM/TSP patients and lowest in MS patients, with MS patients falling below even healthy controls. No identical CDR3 amino acid sequences were shared among expanded clones across subjects, suggesting private TCR-beta repertoires in all groups.

The source of this sequence is a man aged 35 to 55 in good health. The sequencing input was PBMCs.

The CDR3 region has the sequence CASSQGATEAFF. The DNA sequence is as follows: TGTGCCAGCAGCCAAGGGGCCACTGAAGCTTTCTTT. The V and J segments used are TRBV3-1 and TRBJ1-1; the D gene is unclear. The cysteine opens and the phenylalanine closes a CDR3 of 12 amino acids. This entry keeps only the CDR3 DNA: 36 bases, framed from base 1. V drops 1 base and J drops 4 bases, leaving 4 bases in between. Taken from the germline V gene (reference sequence), the CDR1 and CDR2 loops are LGHDT and YNNKEL.